This T cell receptor (beta chain) was sequenced during a study of blood T cell repertoires in COVID-19. The table came from immunoSEQ multiplex PCR; TCRdb's copy has only in-frame clones and leaves some out. Among around 33,000 clones listed, around 80% were seen once. The receptor comes from a man at least 80 years old with active or convalescent COVID-19. The sample was peripheral blood.

CDR3 loop: CASSMGREGTEAFF. Written as DNA, the CDR3 is TGTGCCAGTAGTATGGGCAGGGAAGGCACTGAAGCTTTCTTT. The chain recombines TRBV19 with TRBJ1-1; weak D call: TRBD1 (5 bases). Germline-derived CDR1 and CDR2 are LNHDA and SQIVND (reference sequence). This CDR3 contains 14 residues. The V gene lost 3 bases and the J gene lost 4 bases, with 12 bases spanning the gap.